This is a list of T cell receptor beta chains from one sample in a study of blood T cell repertoires in COVID-19. Generated by immunoSEQ multiplex PCR, the TCRdb table keeps only in-frame clones and is missing some. The sample holds 200,000 or so clones, just under 85% seen once. Sequencing was carried out using peripheral blood. The source is a human donor with acute or convalescent COVID-19. The donor label of this sample is uncertain. CDR3s include the opening cysteine and the closing phenylalanine or tryptophan. A D gene is named only where the DNA matches it firmly. Clone size appears in some rows only: once, few, many, or a class for an expanded clone.

NA	TRBJ2-7	TRBV29-1	TRBD2	14	CSVTPGSGYDEQYF	TGCAGCGTTACCCCGGGTAGCGGGTATGACGAGCAGTACTTC
NA	TRBJ1-6	TRBV6-6	NA	14	CASSYIQRASPLHF	TGTGCCAGCAGTTACATTCAGCGGGCTTCACCCCTCCACTTT
once	TRBJ1-5	TRBV6-1	NA	15	CASSETLQGNQPQHF	TGTGCCAGCAGTGAAACCCTCCAGGGTAATCAGCCCCAGCATTTT
NA	TRBJ1-1	TRBV15	NA	14	CATSRDKRNTEAFF	TGTGCCACCAGCAGAGACAAGAGGAACACTGAAGCTTTCTTT
NA	TRBJ2-7	TRBV5-1	TRBD2	15	CASSPGLAYSYEQYF	TGCGCCAGCAGCCCGGGACTAGCGTACTCCTACGAGCAGTACTTC
NA	TRBJ2-1	TRBV24-1	NA	15	CATSDNGTPWNEQFF	TGTGCCACCAGTGATAACGGGACACCATGGAATGAGCAGTTCTTC
NA	TRBJ2-5	TRBV5-1	TRBD2	16	CASSLGKVGGLETQYF	TGCGCCAGCAGCTTGGGCAAAGTGGGAGGGCTGGAGACCCAGTACTTC
NA	TRBJ1-1	TRBV4-1	TRBD1	14	CASSRGDRASEAFF	TGCGCCAGCAGCCGAGGGGACAGGGCCTCTGAAGCTTTCTTT
NA	TRBJ1-4	TRBV4-1	TRBD1	18	CASSQDGSGGTVNEKLFF	TGCGCCAGCAGCCAAGATGGCTCGGGGGGGACAGTTAATGAAAAACTGTTTTTT
NA	TRBJ2-1	TRBV19	TRBD2	15	CASSIIAGGRDEQFF	TGTGCCAGTAGTATAATTGCGGGAGGGCGGGATGAGCAGTTCTTC